The present TCR beta chain was sequenced within a study of T cells expressing NK-cell markers. Across the study: In sorted CD3+CD56+NKG2C+, CD3+CD56+NKG2C- and CD3+CD56-NKG2C+ T cells, TCR beta repertoires were obtained. General study findings and limits: In a handful of donors, dominant CD3+CD56+NKG2C+ clones formed about 1.0-7.0% of CD8+ cells. Questions lingered over whether expanded NKG2C+ T cell clones were HCMV-specific.

The CDR3 sequence is 14 residues long. Per the germline V gene, CDR1 is KGHDR and CDR2 is SFDVKD. Making the TCR beta cDNA relied on 5'RACE template switching with UMIs. TCRdb re-called the 5' RACE reads and gives one entry per CDR3 protein, without DNA. The sample is made up of about 390,000 distinct CDR3 sequences, and the top ten hold about 10% of it. In the case of this clonotype: The antigen is undetermined.

The rearrangement joins TRBV24-1 to TRBJ2-1. The sequence came from a woman between 45 and 60 years old in good health. Sample: blood T cells: a sorted CD56 or NKG2C T cell subset, CD4+ or CD8+ T cells, or bulk PBMC T cells (not recorded which). The CDR3 loop is CATSVKGPYNEQFF.